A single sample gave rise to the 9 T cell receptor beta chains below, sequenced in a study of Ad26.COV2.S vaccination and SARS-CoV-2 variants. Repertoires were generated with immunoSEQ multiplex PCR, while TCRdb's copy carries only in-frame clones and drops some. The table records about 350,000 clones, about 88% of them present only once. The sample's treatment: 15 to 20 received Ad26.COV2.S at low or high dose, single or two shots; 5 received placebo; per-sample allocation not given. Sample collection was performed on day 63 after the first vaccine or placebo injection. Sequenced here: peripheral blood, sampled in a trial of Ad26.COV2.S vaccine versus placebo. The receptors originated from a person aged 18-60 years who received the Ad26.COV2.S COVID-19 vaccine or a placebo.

The CDR3 DNA reads as TGTGCCAGCAGCCAGGGCACTTATCAGCCCCAGCATTTT. This translates into CASSQGTYQPQHF. The V and J genes are TRBV7-6 and TRBJ1-5, with TRBD1 as a possible D gene (5 bases). Trimming took 5 bases from V and 5 from J, leaving 10 bases between them. The CDR3 consists of 13 residues. Germline values: CDR1 SGHVS, CDR2 FNYEAQ.

CDR3 amino acids: CASSPQGWEETQYF. The CDR3 DNA reads as TGTGCCAGCAGCCCCCAGGGTTGGGAGGAGACCCAGTACTTC. The rearrangement uses TRBV28 and TRBJ2-5, with D perhaps matching TRBD1 or TRBD2 (5 bases each). The CDR3 consists of 14 residues. The germline V gene encodes CDR1 MDHEN and CDR2 SYDVKM. Between the trimmed V and J ends, which lost 6 bases and 5 bases, there was a span of 16 bases.

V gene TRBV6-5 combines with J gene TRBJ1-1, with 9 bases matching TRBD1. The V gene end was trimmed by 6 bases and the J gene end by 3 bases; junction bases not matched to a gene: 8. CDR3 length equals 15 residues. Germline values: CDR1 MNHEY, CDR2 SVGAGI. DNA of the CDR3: TGTGCCAGCAGGTGGACAGGGGCAGTGTACACTGAAGCTTTCTTT. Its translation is CASRWTGAVYTEAFF.

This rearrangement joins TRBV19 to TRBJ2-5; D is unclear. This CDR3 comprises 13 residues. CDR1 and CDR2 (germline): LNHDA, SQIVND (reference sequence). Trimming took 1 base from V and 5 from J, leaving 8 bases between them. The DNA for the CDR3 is TGTGCCAGTAGTATAGGCAGCCACGAGACCCAGTACTTC. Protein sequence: CASSIGSHETQYF.

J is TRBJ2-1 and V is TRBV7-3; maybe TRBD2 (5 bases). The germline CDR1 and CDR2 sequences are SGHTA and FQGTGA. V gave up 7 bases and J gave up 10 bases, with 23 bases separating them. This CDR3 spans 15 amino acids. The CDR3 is CASTLFSEPLREQFF. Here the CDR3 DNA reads TGTGCCAGCACCTTGTTTAGCGAGCCCCTTAGAGAGCAGTTCTTC. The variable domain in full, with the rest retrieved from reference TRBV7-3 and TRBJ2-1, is GAGVSQTPSNKVTEKGKYVELRCDPISGHTALYWYRQSLGQGPEFLIYFQGTGAADDSGLPNDRFFAVRPEGSVSTLKIQRTERGDSAVYLCASTLFSEPLREQFFGPGTRLTVL.

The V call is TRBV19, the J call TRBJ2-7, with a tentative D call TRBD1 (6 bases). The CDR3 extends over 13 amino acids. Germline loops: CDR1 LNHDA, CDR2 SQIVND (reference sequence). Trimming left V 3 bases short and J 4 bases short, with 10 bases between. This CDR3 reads CASSIDRNYEQYF. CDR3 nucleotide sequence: TGTGCCAGTAGTATTGACAGGAATTACGAGCAGTACTTC.

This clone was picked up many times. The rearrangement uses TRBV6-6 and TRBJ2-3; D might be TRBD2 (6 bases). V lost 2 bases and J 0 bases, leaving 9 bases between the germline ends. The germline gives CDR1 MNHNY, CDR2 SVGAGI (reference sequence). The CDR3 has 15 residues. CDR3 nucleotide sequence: TGTGCCAGCAGTTACGGCGGGGCCAGCACAGATACGCAGTATTTT. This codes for CASSYGGASTDTQYF.

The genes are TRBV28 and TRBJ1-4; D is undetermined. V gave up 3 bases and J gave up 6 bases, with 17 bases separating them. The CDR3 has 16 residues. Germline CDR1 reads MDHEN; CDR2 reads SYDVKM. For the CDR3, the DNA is TGTGCCAGCAGTTTGCGGCTTGGGAGGGCGGATGAAAAACTGTTTTTT. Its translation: CASSLRLGRADEKLFF.

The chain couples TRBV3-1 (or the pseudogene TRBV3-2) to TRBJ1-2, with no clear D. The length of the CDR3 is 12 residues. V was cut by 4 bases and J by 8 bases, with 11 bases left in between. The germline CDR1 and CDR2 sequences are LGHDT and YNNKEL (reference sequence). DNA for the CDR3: TGTGCCAGCAGCCTAACGGGTTCCGGCTACACCTTC. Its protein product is CASSLTGSGYTF.